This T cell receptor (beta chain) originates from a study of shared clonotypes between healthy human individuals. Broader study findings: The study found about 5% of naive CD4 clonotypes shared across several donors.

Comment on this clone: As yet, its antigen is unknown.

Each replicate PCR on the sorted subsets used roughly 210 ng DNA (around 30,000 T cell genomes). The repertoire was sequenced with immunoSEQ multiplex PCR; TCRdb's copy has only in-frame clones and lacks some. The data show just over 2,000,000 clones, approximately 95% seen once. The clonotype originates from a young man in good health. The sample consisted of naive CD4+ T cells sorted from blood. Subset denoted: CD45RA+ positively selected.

CDR3 residues: CAISESAGAYEQYF. CDR3 bases: TGTGCCATCAGTGAGTCGGCGGGAGCATACGAGCAGTACTTC. The V gene is TRBV10-3, the J gene TRBJ2-7; TRBD2 matches at 7 bases. Germline CDR1 is ENHRY and CDR2 is SYGVKD. This CDR3 is built from 14 residues. With V trimmed by 0 bases and J by 4 bases, 3 bases remained unmatched.